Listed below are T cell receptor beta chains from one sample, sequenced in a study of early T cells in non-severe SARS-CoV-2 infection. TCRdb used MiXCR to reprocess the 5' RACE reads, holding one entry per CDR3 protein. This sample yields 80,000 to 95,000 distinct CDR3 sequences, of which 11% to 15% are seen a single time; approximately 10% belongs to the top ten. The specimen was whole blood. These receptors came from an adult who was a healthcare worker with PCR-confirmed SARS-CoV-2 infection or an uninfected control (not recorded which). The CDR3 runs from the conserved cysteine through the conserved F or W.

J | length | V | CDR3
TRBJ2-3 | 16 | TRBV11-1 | CASSSRLGGVADTQYF
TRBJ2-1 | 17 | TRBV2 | CASSGLSGGPGNNEQFF
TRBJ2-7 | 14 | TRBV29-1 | CSVKPRHRTDEQYF
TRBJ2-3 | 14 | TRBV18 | CASSPEGGADTQYF
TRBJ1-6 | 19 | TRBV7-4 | CASSSRTVPPPDYNSPLHF
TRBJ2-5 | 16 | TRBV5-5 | CASTPEGTAPWGTQYF
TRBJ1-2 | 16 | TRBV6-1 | CASNPARQLSYYGYTF
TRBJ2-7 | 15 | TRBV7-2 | CASSFDRARSYEQYF
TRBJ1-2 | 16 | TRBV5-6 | CASRPGTGDSGEGYTF
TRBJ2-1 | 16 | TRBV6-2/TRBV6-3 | CASRPSGGVPYNEQFF
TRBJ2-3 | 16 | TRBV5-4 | CASSLIAGDPTDTQYF
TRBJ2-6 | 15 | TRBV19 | CASSITGDVTNVLTF
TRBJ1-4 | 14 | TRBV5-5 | CASSLGTVNEKLFF
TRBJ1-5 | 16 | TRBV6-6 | CASSYSREYSNQPQHF
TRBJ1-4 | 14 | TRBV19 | CASSTTGGNEKLFF
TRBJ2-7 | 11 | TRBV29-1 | CSVGQVREQYF
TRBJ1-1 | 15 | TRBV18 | CASSPAGDTNTEAFF
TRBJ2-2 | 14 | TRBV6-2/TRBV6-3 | CASRAGGSSGELFF
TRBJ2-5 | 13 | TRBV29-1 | CSGYSGGQETQYF
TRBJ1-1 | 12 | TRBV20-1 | CSAREYPGEAFF
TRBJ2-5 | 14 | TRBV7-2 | CASSHDRVRETQYF
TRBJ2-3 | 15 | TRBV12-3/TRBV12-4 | CASSLATGSTDTQYF
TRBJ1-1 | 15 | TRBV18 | CASSPRADLNTEAFF
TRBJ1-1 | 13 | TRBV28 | CASSDDRASEAFF
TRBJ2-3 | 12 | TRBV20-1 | CSARAGPDTQYF
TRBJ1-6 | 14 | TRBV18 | CASSPYDRDSPLHF
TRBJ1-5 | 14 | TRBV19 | CATTRDGGNQPQHF
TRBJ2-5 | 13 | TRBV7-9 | CASSFTGLETQYF
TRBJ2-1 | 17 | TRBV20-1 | CSAILAGGPSSYNEQFF
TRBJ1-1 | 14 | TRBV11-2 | CASSLGQGVTEAFF
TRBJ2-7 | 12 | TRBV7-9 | CASSLSSNEQYF
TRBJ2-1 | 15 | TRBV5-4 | CASSPKYSYSNEQFF
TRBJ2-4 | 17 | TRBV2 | CASSEVSSGGQENIQYF